Presented here are 20 T cell receptor beta chains from one specimen sequenced in a study of human T cells and chemical hapten exposure. One entry per CDR3 protein results from TCRdb running MiXCR on the RACE reads. The sample contains under 120,000 distinct CDR3 sequences, roughly 11% of which appear only once. The time point here: patch test 1, 2 weeks after DPC sensitization. Specified treatment: therapeutic diphenylcyclopropenone sensitization with weekly scalp DPC. Sequences were derived from whole blood, sampled in connection with sensitization to the hapten diphenylcyclopropenone (DPC). The receptors originated from a woman in her thirties or forties with alopecia areata. Some clones in this sample may be carry-over from other donors' samples.

This clonotype has a handful of counts. In nucleotides, the CDR3 is TGTGCCAGCAAACAGGGTACTGAAGCTTTCTTT. It encodes CASKQGTEAFF. The chain couples TRBV6-6 to TRBJ1-1; D is perhaps TRBD1 (6 bases). The CDR3 contains 11 residues. Trimming shortened V by 7 bases and J by 5 bases, and 8 bases separated the two germline ends. Germline values: CDR1 MNHNY, CDR2 SVGAGI (reference sequence).

This clonotype was seen a few times. The chain combines TRBV7-3 with TRBJ2-1; D is perhaps TRBD1 or TRBD2 (5 bases each). V lost 4 bases and J 4 bases, leaving 11 bases between the germline ends. The CDR3 consists of 14 residues. Germline CDR1 is SGHTA and CDR2 is FQGTGA. The CDR3 DNA sequence: TGTGCCAGCAGCTGGGGGAGCAGTTACAATGAGCAGTTCTTC. Translating gives CASSWGSSYNEQFF.

Of note for this clonotype: This sequence may be a read error, since a much larger clone differs from it by one base. This CDR3 is missing its conserved last phenylalanine or tryptophan, likely due to a read error. The chain employs TRBV11-2 and TRBJ2-1; D possibly uses TRBD1 or TRBD2 (6 bases each). V lost 2 bases and J 6 bases, leaving 14 bases between the germline ends. Germline V gene sequence: CDR1 SGHAT, CDR2 FQNNGV. The CDR3 is 15 residues long. For the CDR3, the DNA is TGTGCCAGCAGCTTAATCCGGGGGCTTCCCAATGAGCAGTTCTCC. Amino acid sequence: CASSLIRGLPNEQFS.

The sample holds a few counts of this clonotype. The chain combines TRBV12-3 or TRBV12-4 with TRBJ1-1; possibly TRBD1 for D (5 bases). The V gene lost 4 bases and the J gene lost 4 bases, with 16 bases spanning the gap. This CDR3 is 15 amino acids long. The CDR3 sequence: CASSSGGGVITEAFF. Here the CDR3 DNA reads TGTGCCAGCAGTTCCGGGGGGGGAGTAATCACTGAAGCTTTCTTT.

This clonotype was picked up many times. CDR3 bases: TGTGCCAGCAGTTCACCTAGCGGGGCCGGGAATGAGCAGTTCTTC. Protein product: CASSSPSGAGNEQFF. The J gene is TRBJ2-1, the V gene TRBV28; 9 bases match TRBD2. The CDR3 is made up of 15 amino acids. Germline V gene sequence: CDR1 MDHEN, CDR2 SYDVKM. Trimming took 4 bases from V and 7 from J; bases not matched to a gene: 8.

This chain uses TRBV20-1 with TRBJ1-6, with 8 bases matching TRBD1. Germline trimming cut 7 bases from V and 6 bases from J; bases unmatched to any gene: 8. This CDR3 region has 14 residues. Germline CDR1 and CDR2: DFQATT and SNEGSKA (reference sequence). The CDR3 nucleotides are TGCAGTGTTGGACAGGGAGTGGTTAATTCACCCCTCCACTTT. Protein product: CSVGQGVVNSPLHF.

This clonotype was counted at least ten times. The chain joins TRBV6-5 to TRBJ1-3; 11 positions match TRBD1. The ends lost 0 bases at V and 2 bases at J; junction bases unmatched: 0. Germline V gene data show CDR1 as MNHEY and CDR2 as SVGAGI. The CDR3 runs to 16 residues. CDR3 region: CASSYSGQGAGNTIYF. The CDR3 nucleotides read TGTGCCAGCAGTTACTCGGGACAGGGGGCTGGAAACACCATATATTTT.

This rearrangement joins TRBV6-2 or TRBV6-3 to TRBJ2-7; D perhaps matches TRBD1 (5 bases). In germline, CDR1 is MNHEY, CDR2 SVGEGT. CDR3 size: 13 residues. V gave up 7 bases and J gave up 5 bases, with 15 bases separating them. CDR3 bases: TGTGCCAGCAACACAGGTTCGGTGAACGAGCAGTACTTC. It yields the protein CASNTGSVNEQYF.

The count of this clonotype is one. J is TRBJ1-5 and V is TRBV21-1. TRBV21-1 is reported as a pseudogene. The CDR3 sequence is 15 residues long. CDR3 DNA: TGTGCCAGCAGCAGATGCCAGAGGGGCAATCAGCCCCAGCATTTT. This translates into CASSRCQRGNQPQHF.

In this sample, this clonotype turned up many times. The chain carries TRBV4-3 and TRBJ2-7; 7 bases are shared with TRBD1. Looked up from germline, CDR1 is LGHNA and CDR2 is YSLEER. Unmatched junction bases numbered 7, after V lost 1 base and J lost 1 base. This CDR3 is 16 amino acids long. The CDR3 DNA is TGCGCCAGCAGCCAAGGAGGGGCCAGGGGGTCCTACGAGCAGTACTTC. It is translated as CASSQGGARGSYEQYF.

This clonotype was counted many times. The J gene is TRBJ2-1, the V gene TRBV29-1; 9 bases are shared with TRBD1. This CDR3 spans 14 amino acids. V shed 1 base, J shed 6 bases, and the junction held 4 bases outside the gene matches. Germline V lookup: CDR1 SQVTM, CDR2 ANQGSEA. The chain's CDR3 is CSVEVATGGNEQFF. The DNA for the CDR3 is TGCAGCGTTGAAGTCGCGACAGGGGGCAATGAGCAGTTCTTC.

The chain has TRBV10-2 and TRBJ1-3; D gene unclear. Germline CDR1 WSHSY, CDR2 SAAADI. The CDR3 consists of 13 residues. V lost 6 bases and J 0 bases, leaving 6 bases between the germline ends. The CDR3 nucleotides read TGCGCCAGCAGGGGGTCCTCTGGAAACACCATATATTTT. Its protein is CASRGSSGNTIYF.

There are many counts of this clonotype. This chain joins TRBV7-2 and TRBJ1-6; 7 bases align to TRBD1. The CDR3 contains 15 residues. Unmatched junction bases numbered 6, after V lost 6 bases and J lost 4 bases. CDR1 is SGHTA, CDR2 FQGNSA, per germline. CDR3 amino acids: CASRSGDSYNSPLHF. The CDR3 nucleotides are TGTGCCAGCAGGTCAGGGGACAGTTATAATTCACCCCTCCACTTT. The complete variable domain, with remaining parts taken from reference TRBV7-2 and TRBJ1-6, reads GAGVSQSPSNKVTEKGKDVELRCDPISGHTALYWYRQSLGQGLEFLIYFQGNSAPDKSGLPSDRFSAERTGGSVSTLTIQRTQQEDSAVYLCASRSGDSYNSPLHFGNGTRLTVT.

This clonotype showed up just a few times. This chain links TRBV7-3 with TRBJ2-3; D possibly uses TRBD1 or TRBD2 (5 bases each). The V end lost 5 bases, the J end lost 6 bases, and 15 bases lay between the germline ends. The CDR3 loop spans 14 amino acids. Germline CDR1 reads SGHTA; CDR2 reads FQGTGA. CDR3 protein: CASSLFGAEDTQYF. The CDR3 DNA is TGTGCCAGCAGCCTATTCGGGGCCGAGGATACGCAGTATTTT.

This clonotype was seen many times. This chain joins TRBV25-1 and TRBJ2-3; D is ambiguous. There are 13 residues in the CDR3. V was pared by 3 bases and J by 2 bases, with 6 bases between. Germline V gene sequence: CDR1 MGHDK, CDR2 SYGVNS. The CDR3 region has the DNA TGTGCCAGCAGTGACGGGTACACAGATACGCAGTATTTT. Amino acid sequence: CASSDGYTDTQYF.

V usage is TRBV6-5 and J usage is TRBJ2-7, with D perhaps TRBD1 (6 bases). Trimming removed 5 bases from V and 4 bases from J, with 15 bases in between. This CDR3 contains 14 residues. Germline CDR1 and CDR2: MNHEY and SVGAGI. The chain's CDR3 is CASSGRGQSYEQYF. As DNA, the CDR3 is TGTGCCAGCAGTGGCAGGGGACAATCGTACGAGCAGTACTTC.

The V gene is TRBV2, the J gene TRBJ2-5; 8 bases match TRBD2. The CDR3 extends over 13 amino acids. Germline V gene lookup returns CDR1 SNHLY and CDR2 FYNNEI. J gave up 4 bases and V 6 bases, and 4 bases lay outside the gene matches. In DNA, the CDR3 is TGTGCCAGCAGGGGGACTAGGGCAGAGACCCAGTACTTC. This codes for CASRGTRAETQYF.

On this clonotype: A junction end diverges from the germline sequence, so it may reflect a read error. V is TRBV30 and J is TRBJ2-3; 7 nucleotides agree with TRBD1. The germline V gene has CDR1 GTSNPN and CDR2 SVGIG (reference sequence). The CDR3 consists of 14 residues. The CDR3 DNA sequence: TGTGCCTGGAGTGGGGACAGCGGCACAGATACGCGGTATTTT. Protein: CAWSGDSGTDTRYF.

This clonotype was seen many times. The gene calls are TRBV5-6 and TRBJ1-5, with D possibly being TRBD1 (6 bases). The germline gives CDR1 SGHDT, CDR2 YYEEEE. V was trimmed by 1 base and J by 1 base, leaving 12 bases between them. This CDR3 is built from 16 residues. The CDR3 nucleotides read TGTGCCAGCAGCTTGTATTGGACAGCGAGCAATCAGCCCCAGCATTTT. Encoded protein: CASSLYWTASNQPQHF.

Remarks on this clonotype: A single base separates this from a much larger clone, so it may be a read error. The gene calls are TRBV6-5 and TRBJ2-2, with a possible D match to TRBD2 (5 bases). This CDR3 contains 14 residues. Germline lookup yields CDR1 MNHEY and CDR2 SVGAGI. With 8 bases removed from V and 5 bases from J, the gap between germline ends came to 15 bases. The CDR3 DNA reads TGTGCCAGCGTTAAAGCCCGGAGGACCGGGGAGCTGTTTTTT. This codes for CASVKARRTGELFF.